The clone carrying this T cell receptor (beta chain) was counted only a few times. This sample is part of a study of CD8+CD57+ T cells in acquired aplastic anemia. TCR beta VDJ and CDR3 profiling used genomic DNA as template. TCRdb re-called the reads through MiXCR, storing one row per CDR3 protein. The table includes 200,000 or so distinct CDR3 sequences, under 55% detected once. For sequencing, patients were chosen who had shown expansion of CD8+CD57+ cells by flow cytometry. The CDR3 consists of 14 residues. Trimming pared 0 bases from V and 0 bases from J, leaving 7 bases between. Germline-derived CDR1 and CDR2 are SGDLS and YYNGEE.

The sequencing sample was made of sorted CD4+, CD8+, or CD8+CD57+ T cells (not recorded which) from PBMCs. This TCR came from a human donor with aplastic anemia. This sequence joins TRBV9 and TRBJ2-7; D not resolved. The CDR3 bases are TGTGCCAGCAGCGTAGCGGCGACCTCCTACGAGCAGTACTTC. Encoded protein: CASSVAATSYEQYF.